The clone carrying this TCR beta chain occurred many times. Preparation of the TCRbeta library used unique molecular identifiers. One entry per CDR3 protein, called by TCRdb with MiXCR from the PCR reads. Among about 240,000 distinct CDR3 sequences listed, about 12% were seen once. CDR3 length: 14 residues. The ends were cut back, 4 bases at V and 2 bases at J, with 13 bases in the middle. From germline, CDR1 is SQVTM and CDR2 ANQGSEA. This specimen comes from a study of T-cell reconstitution after alpha-beta-depleted transplantation in children. This TCR came from a human donor who donated a stem cell graft to a child with acute lymphoblastic leukemia. The V call is TRBV29-1, the J call TRBJ2-3; D possibly corresponds to TRBD2 (5 bases). Sample: PBMCs from the stem cell graft donor, taken from the stem cell graft. The CDR3 region is CSVGENSFTDTQYF. Here the CDR3 DNA reads TGCAGCGTTGGGGAGAATTCCTTCACAGATACGCAGTATTTT.